Listed here are 26 T cell receptor beta chains from one sample, sequenced in a study of blood T cell repertoires in COVID-19. The protocol was immunoSEQ multiplex PCR, while the TCRdb copy is restricted to in-frame clones and leaves out a portion. Among 160,000 or so clones listed, around 90% were seen once. The material sequenced was peripheral blood. These receptors were taken from a man aged 60-69 years with acute or convalescent COVID-19.

The gene calls are TRBV11-3 and TRBJ2-3, with 8 bases fitting TRBD1. The germline V gene encodes CDR1 SGHNT and CDR2 YENEEA. V gave up 4 bases and J gave up 5 bases; unmatched junction bases: 8. CDR3 length equals 15 residues. The CDR3 nucleotides are TGTGCCAGCAGCTCGGGACAGGAAGAGATAGATACGCAGTATTTT. This codes for CASSSGQEEIDTQYF.

This chain links TRBV5-1 with TRBJ2-2; perhaps TRBD1 as D (6 bases). The CDR3 has 13 residues. The germline gives CDR1 SGHRS, CDR2 YFSETQ. Trimming stripped 4 bases from V and 4 bases from J, with 8 bases between. DNA of the CDR3: TGCGCCAGCAGCAAACAGGGCACCGGGGAGCTGTTTTTT. It specifies CASSKQGTGELFF.

The V and J genes are TRBV19 and TRBJ1-3; D is possibly TRBD1 (6 bases). V lost 5 bases and J lost 0, with 17 bases in between. The CDR3 runs 17 residues. CDR1 and CDR2 (germline): LNHDA, SQIVND (reference sequence). CDR3 DNA: TGTGCCAGTAGTTCCCGAAGACAGGCCTACTCTGGAAACACCATATATTTT. Residues: CASSSRRQAYSGNTIYF.

The V call is TRBV27, the J call TRBJ1-5; TRBD1 agrees at 9 bases. This CDR3 comprises 15 residues. V trimming: 1 base; J trimming: 4 bases; junction bases outside the gene matches: 2. Germline CDR1 reads MNHEY; CDR2 reads SMNVEV (reference sequence). CDR3 amino acids: CASSLLGTGNQPQHF. The CDR3 DNA reads TGTGCCAGCAGTTTATTGGGGACAGGGAATCAGCCCCAGCATTTT.

J is TRBJ1-6 and V is TRBV3-1 (or the pseudogene TRBV3-2), with TRBD1 matching over 9 bases. The CDR3 has 14 amino acids. Germline V lookup: CDR1 LGHDT, CDR2 YNNKEL (reference sequence). Trimming cost V 5 bases and J 9 bases; bases outside gene matches: 5. CDR3 region: CASSSGQGVSPLHF. In DNA, the CDR3 is TGTGCCAGCAGCTCGGGACAGGGAGTTTCACCCCTCCACTTT.

The V call is TRBV6-2 or TRBV6-3, the J call TRBJ1-6, with 8 positions matching TRBD1. Trimming cost V 8 bases and J 8 bases; bases outside gene matches: 8. In germline, CDR1 is MNHEY, CDR2 SVGEGT. The CDR3 spans 14 residues. Written as DNA, the CDR3 is TGTGCCAGCGGCCAAAGACAGGGGTATTCACCCCTCCACTTT. This gives the protein CASGQRQGYSPLHF.

J is TRBJ1-6 and V is TRBV30; tentatively, D is TRBD1 (6 bases). Germline CDR1 reads GTSNPN; CDR2 reads SVGIG (reference sequence). The germline V and J ends were trimmed by 0 bases and 14 bases, with 8 bases remaining between them. The CDR3 extends over 11 amino acids. The CDR3 DNA reads as TGTGCCTGGAGTGTTGGGACAACCCTCCACTTT. It encodes CAWSVGTTLHF.

The chain combines TRBV2 with TRBJ1-2, with 9 bases matching TRBD1. Germline-derived CDR1 and CDR2 are SNHLY and FYNNEI. The CDR3 is 14 residues long. The ends lost 4 bases at V and 4 bases at J; junction bases unmatched: 4. Here the CDR3 reads CASSVQGAGYGYTF. For the CDR3, the DNA is TGTGCCAGCAGTGTACAGGGGGCCGGCTATGGCTACACCTTC.

The chain has TRBV7-2 and TRBJ1-5; D not certain. The length of the CDR3 is 13 residues. Germline V gene data show CDR1 as SGHTA and CDR2 as FQGNSA. V was pared by 3 bases and J by 4 bases, with 7 bases between. The CDR3 loop is CASSFGGNQPQHF. CDR3 DNA: TGTGCCAGCAGCTTTGGCGGAAATCAGCCCCAGCATTTT.

The chain employs TRBV24-1 and TRBJ2-1; weak D call: TRBD2 (5 bases). CDR1 KGHDR and CDR2 SFDVKD come from the germline V gene. The CDR3 sequence is 15 residues long. V gave up 9 bases and J gave up 4 bases, with 18 bases separating them. CDR3 in amino acids: CATASSRELYNEQFF. The CDR3 nucleotides are TGTGCCACCGCCTCGAGCCGGGAACTTTACAATGAGCAGTTCTTC.

The chain has TRBV2 and TRBJ1-1; D is uncertain. Trimming cost V 4 bases and J 7 bases, with 16 bases left between them. The CDR3 is 14 amino acids. Per germline, CDR1 SNHLY and CDR2 FYNNEI. CDR3 in amino acids: CASSAVEGADEAFF. Here the CDR3 DNA reads TGTGCCAGCAGTGCGGTGGAGGGAGCGGATGAAGCTTTCTTT.

The chain has TRBV14 and TRBJ2-7; possibly TRBD2 for D (6 bases). Trimming cost V 1 base and J 5 bases, with 15 bases left between them. The germline V gene encodes CDR1 SGHDN and CDR2 FVKESK. The CDR3 length is 15 residues. The CDR3 protein is CASSQVGGLVDEQYF. The CDR3 DNA is TGTGCCAGCAGCCAAGTGGGGGGTCTTGTCGACGAGCAGTACTTC.

This clone showed up just once. In DNA form, the CDR3 reads TGTGCCAGCAGTTCCACCAAACGAGGGGTCGGGAGCAACCTTCTGCCGAACACTGAAGCTTTCTTT. As protein: CASSSTKRGVGSNLLPNTEAFF. The chain combines TRBV11-2 with TRBJ1-1; possibly TRBD1 for D (5 bases). Germline V gene sequence: CDR1 SGHAT, CDR2 FQNNGV. The length of the CDR3 is 22 residues. V was trimmed by 6 bases and J by 1 base, leaving 36 bases between them.

The chain couples TRBV19 to TRBJ1-4; 9 bases match TRBD1. Trimming took 5 bases from V and 2 from J; bases not matched to a gene: 15. Germline CDR1 and CDR2: LNHDA and SQIVND (reference sequence). There are 19 residues in the CDR3. The CDR3 spells CASSPRPGTGSGTNEKLFF. The CDR3 DNA is TGTGCCAGTAGTCCTCGTCCCGGGACAGGGTCTGGGACTAATGAAAAACTGTTTTTT.

J is TRBJ1-5 and V is TRBV5-4, with TRBD1 matching over 12 bases. Germline-derived CDR1 and CDR2 are SGHNT and YYREEE (reference sequence). V dropped 3 bases and J dropped 3; count of bases not matched to a gene: 7. The CDR3 runs 17 residues. The DNA of the CDR3 is TGTGCCAGCAGCTCGGGACAGGGGGCGTCTTCCAATCAGCCCCAGCATTTT. Residues: CASSSGQGASSNQPQHF.

The rearrangement uses TRBV2 and TRBJ2-1; unclear D gene. Germline V CDR1 and CDR2: SNHLY, FYNNEI. V was trimmed by 0 bases and J by 10 bases, leaving 13 bases between them. This CDR3 region has 14 residues. The CDR3 spells CASSEAPVRGEQFF. The DNA for the CDR3 is TGTGCCAGCAGTGAAGCACCAGTCCGTGGCGAGCAGTTCTTC.

The CDR3 region is CASSPTGNTGELFF. CDR3 DNA sequence: TGTGCCAGCAGCCCCACAGGGAACACCGGGGAGCTGTTTTTT. The V gene is TRBV7-9, the J gene TRBJ2-2; D perhaps matches TRBD1 (5 bases). The CDR3 covers 14 residues. Per the germline V gene, CDR1 is SEHNR and CDR2 is FQNEAQ (reference sequence). V dropped 5 bases and J dropped 1 base, with 8 bases sitting between them.

The chain employs TRBV18 and TRBJ2-3; 7 bases fit TRBD1. CDR1 KGHSH and CDR2 LQKENI come from the germline V gene. With 2 bases clipped from V and 5 bases from J, the junction kept 10 bases outside the gene matches. CDR3 length: 16 amino acids. CDR3 residues: CASSPKRQGVKDTQYF. The DNA for the CDR3 is TGTGCCAGCTCACCAAAAAGGCAGGGGGTAAAAGATACGCAGTATTTT.

This clone was recorded once. The gene calls are TRBV10-3 and TRBJ1-5; TRBD1 aligns across 8 bases. This CDR3 has 19 amino acids. V trimming: 2 bases; J trimming: 7 bases; junction bases outside the gene matches: 19. Germline V gene data show CDR1 as ENHRY and CDR2 as SYGVKD. In DNA form, the CDR3 reads TGTGCCATCAGTGAGGCAGGACAGGGAACGGTCGAGGGAGGCCAGCCCCAGCATTTT. This sequence encodes CAISEAGQGTVEGGQPQHF.

On this clone: A junction end diverges from the germline sequence, so it may reflect a read error. This chain connects TRBV14 to TRBJ1-3; weak D call: TRBD1 (5 bases). The CDR3 consists of 13 residues. Germline V gene data show CDR1 as SGHDN and CDR2 as FVKESK. CDR3 sequence: CASSQARTGTQDF. As DNA, the CDR3 is TGTGCCAGCAGCCAAGCCCGAACCGGGACTCAGGATTTT.

The rearrangement joins TRBV6-5 to TRBJ1-4, with 7 bases identical to TRBD1. V dropped 6 bases and J dropped 5; count of bases not matched to a gene: 9. Germline loops: CDR1 MNHEY, CDR2 SVGAGI. CDR3 length: 15 amino acids. CDR3 in DNA: TGTGCCAGCAGGGCGGGACAGACGAAGAATGAAAAACTGTTTTTT. Residues: CASRAGQTKNEKLFF.

Only one count was recorded for this clone. The genes are TRBV4-2 and TRBJ2-3, with 11 nucleotides matching TRBD2. The germline gives CDR1 LGHNA, CDR2 YNFKEQ. The ends lost 4 bases at V and 6 bases at J; junction bases unmatched: 9. The length of the CDR3 is 16 residues. This CDR3 reads CASSLAGGHGKDTQYF. The DNA of the CDR3 is TGTGCCAGCAGCCTAGCGGGGGGGCACGGCAAGGATACGCAGTATTTT.

CDR3 residues: CAWSVRRSRAHMNTEAFF. DNA for the CDR3: TGTGCCTGGAGTGTACGTCGGAGCAGGGCCCATATGAACACTGAAGCTTTCTTT. This rearrangement joins TRBV30 to TRBJ1-1; D possibly corresponds to TRBD1 (5 bases). CDR1 GTSNPN and CDR2 SVGIG come from the germline V gene (reference sequence). V was cut by 0 bases and J by 0 bases, with 20 bases left in between. The CDR3 loop spans 18 amino acids. The complete variable domain, with remaining parts taken from reference TRBV30 and TRBJ1-1, reads SQTIHQWPATLVQPVGSPLSLECTVEGTSNPNLYWYRQAAGRGLQLLFYSVGIGQISSEVPQNLSASRPQDRQFILSSKKLLLSDSGFYLCAWSVRRSRAHMNTEAFFGQGTRLTVV.

The J gene is TRBJ2-7, the V gene TRBV12-3 or TRBV12-4; D not resolved. The CDR3 extends over 12 amino acids. V was shortened by 5 bases and J by 4 bases, with 9 bases between the two germline ends. CDR3 loop: CASSLWAYEQYF. DNA of the CDR3: TGTGCCAGCAGTCTGTGGGCGTACGAGCAGTACTTC.

The rearrangement uses TRBV5-1 and TRBJ2-1; 8 bases fit TRBD2. This CDR3 contains 15 residues. With V trimmed by 1 base and J by 6 bases, 6 bases remained unmatched. Germline CDR1 is SGHRS and CDR2 is YFSETQ. CDR3 nucleotides: TGCGCCAGCAGCTTGTCCGCGGGGGGCCTCAATGAGCAGTTCTTC. It encodes CASSLSAGGLNEQFF. The whole variable domain, filled in from reference TRBV5-1 and TRBJ2-1, reads KAGVTQTPRYLIKTRGQQVTLSCSPISGHRSVSWYQQTPGQGLQFLFEYFSETQRNKGNFPGRFSGRQFSNSRSEMNVSTLELGDSALYLCASSLSAGGLNEQFFGPGTRLTVL.

The chain is built from TRBV5-8 and TRBJ2-5; 9 positions agree with TRBD1. CDR3 length equals 16 residues. V was clipped by 4 bases and J by 3 bases; unmatched bases: 10. Germline CDR1 and CDR2: SGHTS and YDEGEE. Here the CDR3 reads CASSEAGTGLKETQYF. In DNA, the CDR3 is TGTGCCAGCAGCGAAGCCGGGACAGGGTTAAAAGAGACCCAGTACTTC. The full variable domain, its missing parts supplied by reference TRBV5-8 and TRBJ2-5, is EAGVTQSPTHLIKTRGQQATLRCSPISGHTSVYWYQQALGLGLQFLLWYDEGEERNRGNFPPRFSGRQFPNYSSELNVNALELEDSALYLCASSEAGTGLKETQYFGPGTRLLVL.